This T cell receptor beta chain was recovered during a study of T cells in Graves' hyperthyroidism and ophthalmopathy. Findings and limits, study-wide: A model using 13 V-J features told ophthalmopathy apart from stable hyperthyroidism. In validation, the model predicted ophthalmopathy. These predictions came a median roughly 7.1 months before onset.

For this clonotype: What it recognizes is unknown.

Absence of ophthalmopathy progression within 18 months defined stable Graves' hyperthyroidism. Clinical symptoms, serum thyroxine, TRAb, thyroid ultrasound and orbital computed tomography informed diagnoses. Amplified TCR beta CDR3 regions came from RNA transcripts. The TCR CDR3 first-round RT-PCR relied on the HTBI primer set. MiXCR, applied by TCRdb to the multiplex PCR reads, yields one record per CDR3 protein. The top ten hold about 30% of the sample, which has roughly 45,000 distinct CDR3 sequences, around 45% seen once. The material sequenced was peripheral blood or thyroid tissue (not recorded which). The sequence was collected from a woman between 50 and 59 years old with Graves' hyperthyroidism.

CDR3 sequence (DNA): TGTGCCAGCTCCCAGGCACCAAACACTGAAGCTTTCTTT. Translating gives CASSQAPNTEAFF. V usage is TRBV18 and J usage is TRBJ1-1; the D is unclear. This CDR3 spans 13 amino acids. Trimming cost V 6 bases and J 2 bases, with 10 bases left between them. The germline gives CDR1 KGHSH, CDR2 LQKENI.